Presented here are 3 T cell receptor beta chains from one specimen sequenced in a study of human T cells and chemical hapten exposure. TCRdb reanalysed the RACE reads using MiXCR and keeps one entry per CDR3 protein. Of some 50,000 distinct CDR3 sequences listed, almost 4.5% are singletons. Indicated time point: healthy volunteer bleed at 2 weeks. Whole blood that had not been fractionated was the source of extracted total RNA. Sequencing was carried out using whole blood. These receptors originate from a human donor in good health. Some clones in this sample may be carry-over from other donors' samples.

This clonotype was seen a few times. The V call is TRBV5-1, the J call TRBJ2-5; 7 bases map to TRBD2. The CDR3 consists of 14 residues. Losses at the gene ends were 4 bases for V and 3 bases for J; bases not matched to a gene: 6. Per germline, CDR1 SGHRS and CDR2 YFSETQ. The CDR3 is CASSPGRTKETQYF. In DNA, the CDR3 is TGCGCCAGCAGCCCCGGGAGGACGAAAGAGACCCAGTACTTC.

This clonotype occurred a few times. The junction departs from germline at one end; a sequencing error may be responsible. The chain uses TRBV7-9 and TRBJ1-6; no clear D. The CDR3 covers 14 residues. The V gene's germline CDR1 is SEHNR and CDR2 FQNEAQ (reference sequence). The CDR3 sequence is CASSPDGYNSPLYF. DNA for the CDR3: TGTGCCAGCAGCCCGGACGGCTATAATTCACCCCTCTACTTT.

The J gene is TRBJ1-2, the V gene TRBV4-1; 9 nucleotides line up with TRBD1. This CDR3 has 16 residues. V trimming: 1 base; J trimming: 0 bases; junction bases outside the gene matches: 3. Germline V CDR1 and CDR2: MGHRA, YSYEKL. CDR3 protein: CASSQARDRANYGYTF. The CDR3 DNA follows: TGCGCCAGCAGCCAAGCCCGGGACAGGGCTAACTATGGCTACACCTTC.